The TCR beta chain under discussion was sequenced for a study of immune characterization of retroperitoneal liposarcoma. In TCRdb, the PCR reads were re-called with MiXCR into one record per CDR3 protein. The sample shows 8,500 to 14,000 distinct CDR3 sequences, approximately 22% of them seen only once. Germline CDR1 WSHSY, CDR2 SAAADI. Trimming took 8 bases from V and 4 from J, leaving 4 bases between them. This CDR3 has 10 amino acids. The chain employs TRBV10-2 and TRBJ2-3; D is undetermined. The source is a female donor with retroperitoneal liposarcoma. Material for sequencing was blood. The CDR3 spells CASGADTQYF. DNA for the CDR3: TGCGCCAGCGGTGCAGATACGCAGTATTTT.